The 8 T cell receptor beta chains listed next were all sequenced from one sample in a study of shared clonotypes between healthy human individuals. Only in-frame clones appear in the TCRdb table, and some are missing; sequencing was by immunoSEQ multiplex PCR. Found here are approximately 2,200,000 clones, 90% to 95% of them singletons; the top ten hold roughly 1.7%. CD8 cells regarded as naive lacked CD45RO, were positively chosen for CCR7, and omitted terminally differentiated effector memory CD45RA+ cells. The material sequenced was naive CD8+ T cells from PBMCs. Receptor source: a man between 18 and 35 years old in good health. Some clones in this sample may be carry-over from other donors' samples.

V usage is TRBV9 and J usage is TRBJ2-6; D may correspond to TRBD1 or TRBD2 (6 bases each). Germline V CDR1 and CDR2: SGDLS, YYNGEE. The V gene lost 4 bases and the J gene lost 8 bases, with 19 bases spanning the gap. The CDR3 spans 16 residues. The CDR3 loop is CASSLKRGGSSNVLTF. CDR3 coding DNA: TGTGCCAGCAGCCTTAAACGAGGGGGGTCGTCCAACGTCCTGACTTTC.

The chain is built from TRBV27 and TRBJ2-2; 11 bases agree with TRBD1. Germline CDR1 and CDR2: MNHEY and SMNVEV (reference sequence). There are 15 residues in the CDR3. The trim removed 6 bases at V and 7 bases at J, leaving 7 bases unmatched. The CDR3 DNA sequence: TGTGCCAGCAGCTGGGACAGGGGGGGTGGCGGGGAGCTGTTTTTT. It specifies CASSWDRGGGGELFF.

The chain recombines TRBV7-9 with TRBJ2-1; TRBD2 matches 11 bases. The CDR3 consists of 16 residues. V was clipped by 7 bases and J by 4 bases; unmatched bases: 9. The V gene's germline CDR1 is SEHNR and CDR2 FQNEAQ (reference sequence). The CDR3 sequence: CASNRGGLAEYNEQFF. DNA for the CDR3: TGTGCCAGCAATAGGGGGGGACTAGCGGAATACAATGAGCAGTTCTTC.

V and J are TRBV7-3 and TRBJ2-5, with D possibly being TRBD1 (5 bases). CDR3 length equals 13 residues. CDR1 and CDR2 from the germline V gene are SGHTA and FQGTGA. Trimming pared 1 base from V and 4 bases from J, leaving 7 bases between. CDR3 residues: CASSLSRAETQYF. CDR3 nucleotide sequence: TGTGCCAGCAGCTTAAGCAGGGCAGAGACCCAGTACTTC.

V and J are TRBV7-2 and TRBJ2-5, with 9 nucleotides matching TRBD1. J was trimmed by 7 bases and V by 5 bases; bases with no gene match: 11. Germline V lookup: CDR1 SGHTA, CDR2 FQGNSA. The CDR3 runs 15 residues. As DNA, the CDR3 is TGTGCCAGCAGCGCGGGACAGGGCTATACACGGACCCAGTACTTC. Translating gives CASSAGQGYTRTQYF.

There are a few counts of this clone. CDR3 sequence: CASSQERGRDRDTEAFF. For the CDR3, the DNA is TGTGCCAGCAGCCAAGAAAGAGGGAGGGACAGGGACACTGAAGCTTTCTTT. This chain joins TRBV4-2 and TRBJ1-1; 9 bases line up with TRBD1. Germline V gene data show CDR1 as LGHNA and CDR2 as YNFKEQ. V shed 0 bases, J shed 3 bases, and the junction held 8 bases outside the gene matches. This CDR3 contains 17 residues.

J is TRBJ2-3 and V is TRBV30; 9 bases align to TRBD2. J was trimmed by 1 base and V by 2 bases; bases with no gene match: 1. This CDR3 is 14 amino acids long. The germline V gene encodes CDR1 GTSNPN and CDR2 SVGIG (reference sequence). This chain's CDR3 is CAWSPSGGTDTQYF. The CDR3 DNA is TGTGCCTGGAGTCCTAGCGGGGGCACAGATACGCAGTATTTT.

As DNA, the CDR3 is TGTGCCAGCAGTTACGGGACAGGGTACGAGCAGTACTTC. Protein: CASSYGTGYEQYF. The rearrangement joins TRBV27 to TRBJ2-7; 9 nucleotides line up with TRBD1. The CDR3 runs to 13 residues. CDR1 is MNHEY, CDR2 SMNVEV, per germline (reference sequence). Germline trimming cut 4 bases from V and 4 bases from J; bases unmatched to any gene: 2.